The 24 T cell receptor beta chains below all came from one sample that was sequenced in a study of human T cells and chemical hapten exposure. This sample's time point: patch test 1, 2 weeks after DPC sensitization. Treatment reported: therapeutic diphenylcyclopropenone sensitization with weekly scalp DPC. TCRdb called the RACE reads again in MiXCR, with one record for every CDR3 protein. The table lists around 380,000 distinct CDR3 sequences, nearly 5% of them singletons. The sequenced sample was whole blood, obtained in connection with sensitization to the hapten diphenylcyclopropenone (DPC). The receptors here all came from a woman aged 45-65 years with alopecia areata. Some clones in this sample may be carry-over from other donors' samples.

Ten or more counts support this clonotype. The CDR3 DNA follows: TGCAGTGCTAGAGATTCCTTGGGAACTGGACAGCGCAATCAGCCCCAGCATTTT. Translating gives CSARDSLGTGQRNQPQHF. The chain joins TRBV20-1 to TRBJ1-5; D is perhaps TRBD1 (6 bases). Germline V lookup: CDR1 DFQATT, CDR2 SNEGSKA (reference sequence). Trimming cost V 0 bases and J 2 bases, with 20 bases left between them. The length of the CDR3 is 18 residues.

The DNA of the CDR3 is TGTGCCAGCAGTCTCGGTGCACCATCGCCCCAGCATTTT. Translated, it gives CASSLGAPSPQHF. The chain is built from TRBV12-3 or TRBV12-4 and TRBJ1-5; no reliable D call. The length of the CDR3 is 13 residues. V was trimmed by 5 bases and J by 9 bases, leaving 14 bases between them.

This clonotype appeared many times. Sequence at one end of the junction differs from germline and may be a read error. The chain combines TRBV4-3 with TRBJ2-3; D is unclear. The V gene's germline CDR1 is LGHNA and CDR2 YSLEER. The CDR3 has 13 residues. The CDR3 bases are TGTGCCAGCAGCCAAGATGGAACAGATACGCAGTATTTT. Translating it yields CASSQDGTDTQYF.

This clonotype was counted a few times. The CDR3 coding sequence is TGCGCCAGCAGCTTAACTAGCGGGAGCAACAATGAGCAGTTCTTC. Protein: CASSLTSGSNNEQFF. This chain links TRBV10-1 with TRBJ2-1, with 11 positions matching TRBD2. This CDR3 spans 15 amino acids. V trimming: 6 bases; J trimming: 5 bases; junction bases outside the gene matches: 6. The V gene's germline CDR1 is WNHNN and CDR2 SYGVQD (reference sequence).

There are a few counts of this clonotype. The rearrangement links TRBV10-1 to TRBJ2-7; D possibly matches TRBD1 or TRBD2 (6 bases each). This CDR3 region has 16 residues. Germline assignment: CDR1 WNHNN and CDR2 SYGVQD (reference sequence). V lost 4 bases and J lost 2, with 18 bases in between. The CDR3 is CASSAAVGGLPYEQYF. In nucleotides, the CDR3 is TGCGCCAGCAGTGCAGCGGTCGGGGGCCTACCCTACGAGCAGTACTTC.

This clonotype was observed many times. The chain combines TRBV6-5 with TRBJ1-1, with D uncertain. V lost 6 bases and J lost 5, with 10 bases in between. Germline CDR1 and CDR2: MNHEY and SVGAGI. The CDR3 spans 12 residues. CDR3 loop: CASSRPGTEAFF. The CDR3 bases are TGTGCCAGCAGCCGACCGGGAACTGAAGCTTTCTTT.

This clonotype was observed at least ten times. The CDR3 sequence: CASSGAGAGYTF. CDR3 coding DNA: TGTGCCAGCAGCGGGGCAGGGGCTGGCTACACCTTC. The chain is built from TRBV25-1 and TRBJ1-2; TRBD1 is a possible D gene (6 bases). Germline CDR1 and CDR2: MGHDK and SYGVNS. The CDR3 is 12 amino acids. Trimming cost V 6 bases and J 7 bases, with 12 bases left between them.

In this sample, this clonotype turned up a few times. This chain joins TRBV20-1 and TRBJ2-3; D is possibly TRBD1 (6 bases). Germline assignment: CDR1 DFQATT and CDR2 SNEGSKA (reference sequence). Trimming cost V 7 bases and J 2 bases, with 13 bases left between them. The CDR3 runs 13 residues. Written as DNA, the CDR3 is TGCAGTGTCACGAGGGACATCACAGATACGCAGTATTTT. Encoded protein: CSVTRDITDTQYF.

The V call is TRBV15, the J call TRBJ1-4; tentative D call: TRBD1 (6 bases). The V and J ends lost 5 bases and 0 bases respectively, with 13 bases between them. This CDR3 is built from 16 residues. The germline gives CDR1 LNHNV, CDR2 YYDKDF (reference sequence). In DNA form, the CDR3 reads TGTGCCACCAGCGGAGGGGGAAAGGCAACTAATGAAAAACTGTTTTTT. Translated: CATSGGGKATNEKLFF.

Regarding this clonotype: The junction and the germline gene differ at one end; a read error may be behind it. The J gene is TRBJ1-6, the V gene TRBV2; 7 nucleotides align to TRBD1. Germline V CDR1 and CDR2: SNHLY, FYNNEI. CDR3 size: 14 residues. The chain's CDR3 is CASREGARNSPLDF. For the CDR3, the DNA is TGTGCCAGCAGGGAGGGGGCGCGGAATTCACCCCTCGACTTT.

In this sample, this clonotype turned up a few times. This chain's CDR3 is CASSAMGQGYSPLHF. The CDR3 DNA is TGTGCCAGCAGCGCCATGGGACAGGGGTATTCACCCCTCCACTTT. The rearrangement links TRBV9 to TRBJ1-6, with TRBD1 matching over 10 bases. Unmatched junction bases numbered 5, after V lost 3 bases and J lost 8 bases. This CDR3 is 15 amino acids long. Germline-derived CDR1 and CDR2 are SGDLS and YYNGEE.

This clonotype was counted many times. V and J are TRBV4-3 and TRBJ2-1, with 9 bases lining up with TRBD2. The CDR3 length is 15 residues. Unmatched junction bases numbered 9, after V lost 4 bases and J lost 8 bases. CDR1 is LGHNA, CDR2 YSLEER, per germline. DNA for the CDR3: TGCGCCAGCAGCCCTCTGCGGGAGGGCCATGATGAGCAGTTCTTC. Translation gives CASSPLREGHDEQFF.

This clonotype was counted ten times or more. The chain employs TRBV10-3 and TRBJ1-1; D gene uncertain. Germline lookup yields CDR1 ENHRY and CDR2 SYGVKD. The V end lost 3 bases, the J end lost 0 bases, and 11 bases lay between the germline ends. This CDR3 has 15 residues. This CDR3 reads CAISDRGLMNTEAFF. The CDR3 DNA is TGTGCCATCAGTGATCGGGGTCTGATGAACACTGAAGCTTTCTTT.

This clonotype was seen repeatedly, ten times or more. The chain couples TRBV6-1 to TRBJ1-1; a weak D match, TRBD1 (6 bases). The germline gives CDR1 MNHNS, CDR2 SASEGT. The V end was cut by 8 bases, the J end by 5 bases, with 15 bases between. The CDR3 length is 13 residues. The CDR3 spells CASLVGGGTEAFF. As DNA, the CDR3 is TGTGCCAGCCTGGTGGGGGGCGGGACTGAAGCTTTCTTT.

This clonotype was observed a few times. The chain carries TRBV5-1 and TRBJ1-4; D is undetermined. The CDR3 is made up of 16 amino acids. Germline CDR1 and CDR2: SGHRS and YFSETQ. Deletions cut 4 bases from V and 4 bases from J, with 17 bases between. DNA for the CDR3: TGCGCCAGCAGCCCCAGAGAGCGATCTGTTAATGAAAAACTGTTTTTT. Translated: CASSPRERSVNEKLFF.

This clonotype was recorded a few times. V and J are TRBV20-1 and TRBJ2-7; possibly TRBD1 for D (6 bases). The germline CDR1 and CDR2 sequences are DFQATT and SNEGSKA (reference sequence). The CDR3 runs 14 residues. The V and J ends lost 2 bases and 1 base respectively, with 12 bases between them. CDR3 sequence (DNA): TGCAGTGCTAGAAACCCGCAGGGGTCCTACGAGCAGTACTTC. Protein: CSARNPQGSYEQYF.

This clonotype has ten or more counts. V gene TRBV28 combines with J gene TRBJ2-1; D possibly matches TRBD1 or TRBD2 (6 bases each). V lost 7 bases, J lost 4 bases, and 14 bases lay in between. CDR3 length: 14 residues. CDR1 MDHEN and CDR2 SYDVKM come from the germline V gene. The CDR3 DNA reads TGTGCCAGCAAGGCCGGGGGCGAGTACAATGAGCAGTTCTTC. Protein: CASKAGGEYNEQFF.

This clonotype was recorded many times. In DNA form, the CDR3 reads TGTGCCAGCAGCTGGGCCACCTCTCGGGCGGCGGTACGCAATGAGCAGTTCTTC. It is translated as CASSWATSRAAVRNEQFF. This chain links TRBV5-8 with TRBJ2-1; D call uncertain. Germline CDR1 SGHTS, CDR2 YDEGEE. The CDR3 spans 18 residues. The V and J ends lost 3 bases and 6 bases respectively, with 25 bases between them.

This clonotype came up a few times. The V call is TRBV20-1, the J call TRBJ2-7; TRBD1 matches 12 bases. In germline, CDR1 is DFQATT, CDR2 SNEGSKA (reference sequence). This CDR3 spans 16 amino acids. Trimming at V came to 3 bases and at J to 0 bases, leaving 6 bases not matched to a gene. This CDR3 is CSASAPGQGASYEQYF. The DNA for the CDR3 is TGCAGTGCTAGCGCCCCGGGACAGGGGGCCTCCTACGAGCAGTACTTC.

This clonotype has a handful of counts. The chain links TRBV7-3 to TRBJ1-2; TRBD1 matches 8 bases. Unmatched junction bases numbered 15, after V lost 4 bases and J lost 5 bases. Per germline, CDR1 SGHTA and CDR2 FQGTGA. The CDR3 is 17 residues long. CDR3 sequence: CASSSLTGGFGIYGYTF. The CDR3 nucleotides read TGTGCCAGCAGCTCTCTCACAGGGGGGTTCGGAATATATGGCTACACCTTC.

This clonotype has at least ten counts. The chain combines TRBV4-3 with TRBJ2-1; 11 bases are shared with TRBD2. The V segment lost 5 bases and the J segment 8 bases; nucleotides outside the gene matches: 8. The CDR3 spans 15 residues. Germline V gene lookup returns CDR1 LGHNA and CDR2 YSLEER. The CDR3 reads CASSKGLAEGDEQFF. CDR3 bases: TGCGCCAGCAGCAAGGGACTAGCGGAAGGAGATGAGCAGTTCTTC.

This clonotype was detected ten times or more. This chain joins TRBV9 and TRBJ2-3, with D perhaps TRBD1 or TRBD2 (6 bases each). Between the trimmed V and J ends, which lost 3 bases and 2 bases, there was a span of 13 bases. This CDR3 is built from 15 residues. Germline V CDR1 and CDR2: SGDLS, YYNGEE. CDR3 sequence reads: CASSAGGYPTDTQYF. DNA for the CDR3: TGTGCCAGCAGCGCCGGGGGCTACCCCACAGATACGCAGTATTTT.

This clonotype has at least ten counts. CDR3: CASRAGTGLKLFF. CDR3 sequence (DNA): TGTGCCAGCAGAGCCGGGACAGGGTTGAAACTGTTTTTT. The rearrangement links TRBV2 to TRBJ1-4; TRBD1 aligns across 9 bases. The CDR3 contains 13 residues. Germline CDR1 is SNHLY and CDR2 is FYNNEI. With 6 bases clipped from V and 11 bases from J, the junction kept 7 bases outside the gene matches. The entire variable domain, with the rest obtained from reference TRBV2 and TRBJ1-4, is as follows: EPEVTQTPSHQVTQMGQEVILRCVPISNHLYFYWYRQILGQKVEFLVSFYNNEISEKSEIFDDQFSVERPDGSNFTLKIRSTKLEDSAMYFCASRAGTGLKLFFGSGTQLSVL.

This clonotype occurred a few times. The chain has TRBV5-4 and TRBJ1-1; perhaps TRBD1 as D (6 bases). This CDR3 is built from 15 residues. CDR1 is SGHNT, CDR2 YYREEE, per germline (reference sequence). The ends were cut back, 4 bases at V and 7 bases at J, with 20 bases in the middle. CDR3 bases: TGTGCCAGCAGCCCTGATACGACAGGAAAATTTGAAGCTTTCTTT. Translation: CASSPDTTGKFEAFF.